This T cell receptor beta chain stems from a study of cytomegalovirus exposure and HLA in healthy donors. PCR used 60 Vbeta primers and 13 Jbeta primers. TCRdb keeps only in-frame clones here, not all; method: immunoSEQ multiplex PCR. The data hold roughly 100,000 clones, with about 80% observed a single time. A note on this clone: Its antigen is unknown.

Findings and limits, study-wide: The presence/absence work took it that sequencing depth was about the same across donors. The only immune exposure information that was available was CMV serostatus. Confirmation was obtained in vitro that a few CMV-associated chains are specific for CMV antigens. TCR beta V- and J-gene trimming, according to a later analysis, was linked to a missense DCLRE1C variant.

The junction had 3 bases not matched to a gene; V was cut back by 4 bases and J by 4 bases. Germline values: CDR1 LGHNA, CDR2 YSLEER. This CDR3 is built from 15 residues. The source of this sequence is a man aged 35-49 years in good health and CMV-seronegative. Sequenced material: PBMCs. V is TRBV4-3 and J is TRBJ2-1; TRBD2 matches 11 bases. CDR3 residues: CASSPLAGGYNEQFF. CDR3 in DNA: TGCGCCAGCAGCCCTTTAGCGGGGGGGTACAATGAGCAGTTCTTC.